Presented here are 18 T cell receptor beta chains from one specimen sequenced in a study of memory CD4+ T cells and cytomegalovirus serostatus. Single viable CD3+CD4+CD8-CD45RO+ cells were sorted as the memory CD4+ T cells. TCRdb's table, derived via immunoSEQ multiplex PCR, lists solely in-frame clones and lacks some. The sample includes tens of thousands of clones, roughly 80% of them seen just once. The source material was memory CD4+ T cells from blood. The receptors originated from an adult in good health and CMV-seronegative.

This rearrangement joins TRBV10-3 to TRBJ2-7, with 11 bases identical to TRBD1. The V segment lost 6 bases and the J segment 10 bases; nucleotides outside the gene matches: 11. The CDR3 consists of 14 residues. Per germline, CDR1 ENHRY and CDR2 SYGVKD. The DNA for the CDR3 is TGTGCCATCAGCGGACCGGGACAGGGGGTTTACCAGTACTTC. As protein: CAISGPGQGVYQYF.

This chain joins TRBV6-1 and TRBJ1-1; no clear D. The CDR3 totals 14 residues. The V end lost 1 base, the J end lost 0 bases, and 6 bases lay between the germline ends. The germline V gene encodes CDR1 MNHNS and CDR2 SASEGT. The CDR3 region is CASSEGTLNTEAFF. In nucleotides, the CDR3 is TGTGCCAGCAGTGAAGGGACGTTGAACACTGAAGCTTTCTTT.

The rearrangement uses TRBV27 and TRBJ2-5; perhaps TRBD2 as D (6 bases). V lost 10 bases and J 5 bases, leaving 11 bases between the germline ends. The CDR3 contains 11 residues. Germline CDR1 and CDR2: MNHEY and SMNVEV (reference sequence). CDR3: CATTRGETQYF. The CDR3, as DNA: TGTGCCACCACCCGGGGGGAGACCCAGTACTTC.

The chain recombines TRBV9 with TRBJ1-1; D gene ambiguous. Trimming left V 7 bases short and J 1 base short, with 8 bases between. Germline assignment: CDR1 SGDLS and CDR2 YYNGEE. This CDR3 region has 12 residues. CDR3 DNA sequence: TGTGCCAGCGGTAAGACGAACACTGAAGCTTTCTTT. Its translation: CASGKTNTEAFF. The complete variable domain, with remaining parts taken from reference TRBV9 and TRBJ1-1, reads DSGVTQTPKHLITATGQRVTLRCSPRSGDLSVYWYQQSLDQGLQFLIQYYNGEERAKGNILERFSAQQFPDLHSELNLSSLELGDSALYFCASGKTNTEAFFGQGTRLTVV.

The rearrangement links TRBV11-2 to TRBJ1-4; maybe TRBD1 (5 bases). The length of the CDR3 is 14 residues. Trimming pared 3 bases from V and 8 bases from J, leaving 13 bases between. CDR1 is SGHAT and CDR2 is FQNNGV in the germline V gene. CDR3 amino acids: CASSFGAVGEKLFF. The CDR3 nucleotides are TGTGCCAGCAGCTTCGGGGCAGTAGGGGAAAAACTGTTTTTT.

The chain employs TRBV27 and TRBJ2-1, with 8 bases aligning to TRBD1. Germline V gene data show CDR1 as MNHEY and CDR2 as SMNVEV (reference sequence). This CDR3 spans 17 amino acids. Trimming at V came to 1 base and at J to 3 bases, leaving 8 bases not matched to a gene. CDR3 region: CASSLLFGQGLYNEQFF. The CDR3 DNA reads TGTGCCAGCAGTTTATTATTCGGACAGGGACTCTACAATGAGCAGTTCTTC.

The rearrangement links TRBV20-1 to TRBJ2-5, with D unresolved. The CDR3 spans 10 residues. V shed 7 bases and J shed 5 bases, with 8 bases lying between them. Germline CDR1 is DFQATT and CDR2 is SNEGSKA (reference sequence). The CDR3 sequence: CSVERETQYF. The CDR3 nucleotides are TGCAGTGTGGAGAGGGAGACCCAGTACTTC.

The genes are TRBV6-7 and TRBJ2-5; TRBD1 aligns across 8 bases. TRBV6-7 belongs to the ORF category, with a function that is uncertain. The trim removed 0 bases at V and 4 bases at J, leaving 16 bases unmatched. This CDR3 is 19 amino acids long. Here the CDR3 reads CASSYSMRPPTGERETQYF. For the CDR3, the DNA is TGTGCCAGCAGTTACTCGATGAGGCCCCCGACAGGGGAAAGAGAGACCCAGTACTTC.

The CDR3 nucleotides are TGTGCCAGCACCCCGGGCGGCAGGGGGCGAGAGACCCAGTACTTC. Its translation: CASTPGGRGRETQYF. The gene calls are TRBV7-2 and TRBJ2-5; TRBD1 agrees at 8 bases. Germline CDR1 SGHTA, CDR2 FQGNSA. The CDR3 length is 15 residues. V lost 7 bases, J lost 4 bases, and 11 bases stayed unmatched.

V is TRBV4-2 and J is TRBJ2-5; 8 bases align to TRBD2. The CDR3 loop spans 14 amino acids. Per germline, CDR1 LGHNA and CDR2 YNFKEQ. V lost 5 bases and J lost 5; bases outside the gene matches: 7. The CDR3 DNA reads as TGTGCCAGCAGCGAAACGGGGGGGCCCGAGACCCAGTACTTC. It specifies CASSETGGPETQYF.

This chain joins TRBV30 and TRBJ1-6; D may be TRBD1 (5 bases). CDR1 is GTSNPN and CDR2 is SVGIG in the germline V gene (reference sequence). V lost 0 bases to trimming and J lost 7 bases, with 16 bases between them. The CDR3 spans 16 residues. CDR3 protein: CAWSVQARRGNSPLHF. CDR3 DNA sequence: TGTGCCTGGAGTGTACAAGCCCGACGGGGGAATTCACCCCTCCACTTT.

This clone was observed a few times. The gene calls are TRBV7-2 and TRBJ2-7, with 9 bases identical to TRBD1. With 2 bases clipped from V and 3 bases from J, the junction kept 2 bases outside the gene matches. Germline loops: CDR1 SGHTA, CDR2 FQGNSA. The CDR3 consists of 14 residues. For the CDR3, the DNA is TGTGCCAGCAGCTTAACGACAGGGGGCTACGAGCAGTACTTC. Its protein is CASSLTTGGYEQYF. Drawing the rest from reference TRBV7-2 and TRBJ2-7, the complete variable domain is GAGVSQSPSNKVTEKGKDVELRCDPISGHTALYWYRQSLGQGLEFLIYFQGNSAPDKSGLPSDRFSAERTGGSVSTLTIQRTQQEDSAVYLCASSLTTGGYEQYFGPGTRLTVT.

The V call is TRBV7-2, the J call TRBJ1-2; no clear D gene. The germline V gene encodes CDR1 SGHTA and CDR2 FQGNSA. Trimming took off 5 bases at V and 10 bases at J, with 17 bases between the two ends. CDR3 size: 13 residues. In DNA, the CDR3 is TGTGCCAGCAGCCCCGGGGAGTTCGGGGTCTACACCTTC. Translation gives CASSPGEFGVYTF.

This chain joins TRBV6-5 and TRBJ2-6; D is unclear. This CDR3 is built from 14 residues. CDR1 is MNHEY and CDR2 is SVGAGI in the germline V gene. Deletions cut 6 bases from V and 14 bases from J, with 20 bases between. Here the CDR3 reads CASSRRLDGTILTF. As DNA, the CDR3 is TGTGCCAGCAGCCGACGGCTGGATGGTACGATCCTGACTTTC.

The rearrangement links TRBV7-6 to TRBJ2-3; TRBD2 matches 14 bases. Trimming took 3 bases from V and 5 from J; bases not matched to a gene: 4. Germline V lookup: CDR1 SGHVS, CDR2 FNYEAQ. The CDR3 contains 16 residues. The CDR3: CASSFGLAGGEDTQYF. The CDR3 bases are TGTGCCAGCAGCTTCGGACTAGCGGGGGGTGAAGATACGCAGTATTTT. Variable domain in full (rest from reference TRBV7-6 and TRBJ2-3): GAGVSQSPRYKVTKRGQDVALRCDPISGHVSLYWYRQALGQGPEFLTYFNYEAQQDKSGLPNDRFSAERPEGSISTLTIQRTEQRDSAMYRCASSFGLAGGEDTQYFGPGTRLTVL.

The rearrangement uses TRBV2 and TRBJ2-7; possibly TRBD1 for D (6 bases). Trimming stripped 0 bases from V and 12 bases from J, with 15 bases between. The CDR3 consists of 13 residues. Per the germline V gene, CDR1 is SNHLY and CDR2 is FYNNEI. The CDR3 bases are TGTGCCAGCAGTGAAGCGCGGTCAGGGGCCGCGTACTTC. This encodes CASSEARSGAAYF.

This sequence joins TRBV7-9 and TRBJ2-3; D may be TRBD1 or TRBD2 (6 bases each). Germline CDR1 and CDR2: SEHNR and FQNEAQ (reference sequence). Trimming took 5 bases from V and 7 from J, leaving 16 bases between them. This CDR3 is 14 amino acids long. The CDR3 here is CASSTGASTNTQYF. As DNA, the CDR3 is TGTGCCAGCAGCACGGGGGCCTCTACGAATACGCAGTATTTT. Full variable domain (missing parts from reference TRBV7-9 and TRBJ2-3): DTGVSQNPRHKITKRGQNVTFRCDPISEHNRLYWYRQTLGQGPEFLTYFQNEAQLEKSRLLSDRFSAERPKGSFSTLEIQRTEQGDSAMYLCASSTGASTNTQYFGPGTRLTVL.

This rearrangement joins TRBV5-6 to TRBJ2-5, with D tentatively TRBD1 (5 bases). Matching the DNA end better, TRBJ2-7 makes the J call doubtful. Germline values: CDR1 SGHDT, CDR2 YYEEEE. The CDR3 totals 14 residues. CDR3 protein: CASSLAQGSYEQYF. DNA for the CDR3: TGTGCCAGCAGCCTGGCCCAGGGATCCTACGAGCAGTACTTC.